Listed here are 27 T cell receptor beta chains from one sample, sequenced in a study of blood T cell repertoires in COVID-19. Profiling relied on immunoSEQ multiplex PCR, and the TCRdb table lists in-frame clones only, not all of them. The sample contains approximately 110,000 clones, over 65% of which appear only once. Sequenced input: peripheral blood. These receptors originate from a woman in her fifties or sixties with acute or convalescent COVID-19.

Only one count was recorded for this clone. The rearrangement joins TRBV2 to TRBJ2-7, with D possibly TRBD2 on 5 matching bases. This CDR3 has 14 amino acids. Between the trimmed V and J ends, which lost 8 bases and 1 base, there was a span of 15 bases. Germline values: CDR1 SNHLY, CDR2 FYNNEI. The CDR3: CASAPESGSYEQYF. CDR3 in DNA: TGTGCCAGCGCGCCGGAGTCGGGGTCCTACGAGCAGTACTTC.

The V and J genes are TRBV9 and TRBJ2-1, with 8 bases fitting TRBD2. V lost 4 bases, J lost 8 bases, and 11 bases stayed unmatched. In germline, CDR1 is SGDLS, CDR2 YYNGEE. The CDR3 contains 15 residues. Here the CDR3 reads CASSTTSGGADEQFF. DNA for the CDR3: TGTGCCAGCAGCACAACGAGCGGGGGAGCGGATGAGCAGTTCTTC.

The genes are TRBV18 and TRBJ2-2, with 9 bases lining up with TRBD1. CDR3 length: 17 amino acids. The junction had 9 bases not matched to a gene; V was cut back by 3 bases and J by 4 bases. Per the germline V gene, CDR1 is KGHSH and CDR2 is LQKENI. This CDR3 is CASSPPGTGLVTGELFF. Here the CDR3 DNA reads TGTGCCAGCTCACCGCCTGGGACAGGGCTGGTCACCGGGGAGCTGTTTTTT.

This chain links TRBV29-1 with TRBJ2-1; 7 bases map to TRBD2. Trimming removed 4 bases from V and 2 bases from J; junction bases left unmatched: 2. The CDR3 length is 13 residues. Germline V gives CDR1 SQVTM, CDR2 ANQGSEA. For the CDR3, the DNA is TGCAGCGTTGTGCTAGCGGCCTACAATGAGCAGTTCTTC. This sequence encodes CSVVLAAYNEQFF.

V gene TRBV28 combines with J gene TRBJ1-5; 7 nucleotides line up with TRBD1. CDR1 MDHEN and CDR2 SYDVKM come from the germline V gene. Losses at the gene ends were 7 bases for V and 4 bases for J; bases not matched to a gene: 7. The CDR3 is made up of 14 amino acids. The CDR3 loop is CASKPGQLNQPQHF. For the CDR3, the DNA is TGTGCCAGCAAACCGGGACAGCTAAATCAGCCCCAGCATTTT.

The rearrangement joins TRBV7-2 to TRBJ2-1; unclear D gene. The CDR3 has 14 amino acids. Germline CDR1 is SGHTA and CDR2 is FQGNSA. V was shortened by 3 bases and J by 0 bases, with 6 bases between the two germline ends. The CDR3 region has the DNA TGTGCCAGCAGCTTTAGGAGCTCCTACAATGAGCAGTTCTTC. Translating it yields CASSFRSSYNEQFF.

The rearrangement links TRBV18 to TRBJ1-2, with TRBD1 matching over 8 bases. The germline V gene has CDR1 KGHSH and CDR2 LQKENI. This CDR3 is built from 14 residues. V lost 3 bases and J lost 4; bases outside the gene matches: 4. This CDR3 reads CASSPGTGTYGYTF. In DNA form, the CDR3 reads TGTGCCAGCTCACCCGGGACAGGTACCTATGGCTACACCTTC. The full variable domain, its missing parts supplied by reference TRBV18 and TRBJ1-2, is NAGVMQNPRHLVRRRGQEARLRCSPMKGHSHVYWYRQLPEEGLKFMVYLQKENIIDESGMPKERFSAEFPKEGPSILRIQQVVRGDSAAYFCASSPGTGTYGYTFGSGTRLTVV.

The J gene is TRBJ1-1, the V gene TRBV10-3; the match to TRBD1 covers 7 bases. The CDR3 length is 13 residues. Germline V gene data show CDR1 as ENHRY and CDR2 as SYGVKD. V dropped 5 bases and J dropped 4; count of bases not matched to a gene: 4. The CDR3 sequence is CAISPSGGTEAFF. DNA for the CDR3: TGTGCCATCAGTCCGTCAGGGGGCACTGAAGCTTTCTTT.

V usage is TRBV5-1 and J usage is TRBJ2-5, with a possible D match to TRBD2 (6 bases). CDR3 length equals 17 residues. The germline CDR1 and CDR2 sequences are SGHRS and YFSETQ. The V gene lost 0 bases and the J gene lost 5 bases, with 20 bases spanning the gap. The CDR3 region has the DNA TGCGCCAGCAGCTTGGCCGAGTCGGGGGATGATGGGGAGACCCAGTACTTC. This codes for CASSLAESGDDGETQYF.

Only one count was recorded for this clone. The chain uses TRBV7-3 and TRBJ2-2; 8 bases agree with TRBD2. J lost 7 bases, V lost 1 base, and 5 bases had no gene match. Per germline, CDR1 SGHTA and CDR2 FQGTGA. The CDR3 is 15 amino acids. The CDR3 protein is CASSLNPAGGGELFF. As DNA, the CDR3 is TGTGCCAGCAGCTTAAACCCGGCGGGAGGCGGGGAGCTGTTTTTT.

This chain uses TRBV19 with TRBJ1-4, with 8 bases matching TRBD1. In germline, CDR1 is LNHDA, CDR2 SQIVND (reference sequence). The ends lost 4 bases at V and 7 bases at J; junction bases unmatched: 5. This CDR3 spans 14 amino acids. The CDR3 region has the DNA TGTGCCAGTAGTACCAGGGGGCTTAGTGAAAAACTGTTTTTT. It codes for CASSTRGLSEKLFF.

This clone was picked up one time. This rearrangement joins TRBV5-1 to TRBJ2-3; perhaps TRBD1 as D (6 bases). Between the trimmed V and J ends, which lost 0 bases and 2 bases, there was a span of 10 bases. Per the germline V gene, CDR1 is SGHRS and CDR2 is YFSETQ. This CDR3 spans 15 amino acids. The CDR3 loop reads CASSLARTATDTQYF. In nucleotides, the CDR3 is TGCGCCAGCAGCTTGGCAAGGACAGCCACAGATACGCAGTATTTT.

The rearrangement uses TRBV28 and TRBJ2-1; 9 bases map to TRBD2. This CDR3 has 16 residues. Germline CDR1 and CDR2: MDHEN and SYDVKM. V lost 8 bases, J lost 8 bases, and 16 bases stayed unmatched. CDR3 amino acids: CASLPAWRGGLDEQFF. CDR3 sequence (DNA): TGTGCCAGCCTACCGGCGTGGCGGGGGGGCTTGGATGAGCAGTTCTTC.

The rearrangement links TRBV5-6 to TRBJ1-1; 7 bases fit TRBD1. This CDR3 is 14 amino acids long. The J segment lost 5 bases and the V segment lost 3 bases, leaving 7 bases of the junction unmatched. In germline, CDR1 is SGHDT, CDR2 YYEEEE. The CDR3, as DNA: TGTGCCAGCAGCTCAAGACAGGGCCGGACTGAAGCTTTCTTT. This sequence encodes CASSSRQGRTEAFF.

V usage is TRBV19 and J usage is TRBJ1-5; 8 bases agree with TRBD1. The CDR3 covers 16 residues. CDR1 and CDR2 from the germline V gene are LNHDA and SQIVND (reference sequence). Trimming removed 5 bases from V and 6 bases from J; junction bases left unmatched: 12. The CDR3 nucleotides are TGTGCCAGTAGTCCTCGGACAGGGATAGTAAGTCAGCCCCAGCATTTT. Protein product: CASSPRTGIVSQPQHF. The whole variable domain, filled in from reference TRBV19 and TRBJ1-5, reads DGGITQSPKYLFRKEGQNVTLSCEQNLNHDAMYWYRQDPGQGLRLIYYSQIVNDFQKGDIAEGYSVSREKKESFPLTVTSAQKNPTAFYLCASSPRTGIVSQPQHFGDGTRLSIL.

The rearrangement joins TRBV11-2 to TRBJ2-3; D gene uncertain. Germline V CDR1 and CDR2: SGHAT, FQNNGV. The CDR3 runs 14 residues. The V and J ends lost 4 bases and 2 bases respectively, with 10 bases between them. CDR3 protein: CASSSRKPTDTQYF. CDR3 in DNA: TGTGCCAGCAGCTCTCGCAAGCCCACAGATACGCAGTATTTT.

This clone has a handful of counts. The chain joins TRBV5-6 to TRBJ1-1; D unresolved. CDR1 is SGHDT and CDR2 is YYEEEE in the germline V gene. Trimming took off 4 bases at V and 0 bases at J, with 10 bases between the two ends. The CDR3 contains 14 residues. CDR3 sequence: CASSTRFLNTEAFF. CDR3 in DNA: TGTGCCAGCAGCACGCGGTTCCTGAACACTGAAGCTTTCTTT.

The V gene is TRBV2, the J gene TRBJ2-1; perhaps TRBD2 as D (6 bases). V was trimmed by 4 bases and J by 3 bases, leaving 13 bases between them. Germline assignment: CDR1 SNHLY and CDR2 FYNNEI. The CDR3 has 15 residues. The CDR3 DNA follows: TGTGCCAGCAGTGTGGCGGGGAGCGACTACAATGAGCAGTTCTTC. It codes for CASSVAGSDYNEQFF.

The CDR3 loop reads CASSYLAGGGFDEQFF. In DNA, the CDR3 is TGTGCCAGCAGTTATCTGGCGGGAGGGGGATTTGATGAGCAGTTCTTC. The chain recombines TRBV6-2 or TRBV6-3 with TRBJ2-1; TRBD2 matches 9 bases. The CDR3 sequence is 16 residues long. Germline CDR1 and CDR2: MNHEY and SVGEGT. The junction had 11 bases not matched to a gene; V was cut back by 3 bases and J by 8 bases.

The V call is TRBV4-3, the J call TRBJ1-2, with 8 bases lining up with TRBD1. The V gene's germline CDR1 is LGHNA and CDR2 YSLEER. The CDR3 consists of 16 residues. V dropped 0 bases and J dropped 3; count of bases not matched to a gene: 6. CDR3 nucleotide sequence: TGCGCCAGCAGCCAAGACGTGGACAGGGATTACTATGGCTACACCTTC. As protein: CASSQDVDRDYYGYTF.

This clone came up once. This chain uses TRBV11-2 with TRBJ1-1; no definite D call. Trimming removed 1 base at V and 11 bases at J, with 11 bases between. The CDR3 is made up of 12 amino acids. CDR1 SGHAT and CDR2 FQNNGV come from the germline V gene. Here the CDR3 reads CASSLGAGMAFF. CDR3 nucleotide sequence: TGTGCCAGCAGCTTAGGAGCGGGTATGGCTTTCTTT. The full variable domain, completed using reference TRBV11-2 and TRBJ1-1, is EAGVAQSPRYKIIEKRQSVAFWCNPISGHATLYWYQQILGQGPKLLIQFQNNGVVDDSQLPKDRFSAERLKGVDSTLKIQPAKLEDSAVYLCASSLGAGMAFFGQGTRLTVV.

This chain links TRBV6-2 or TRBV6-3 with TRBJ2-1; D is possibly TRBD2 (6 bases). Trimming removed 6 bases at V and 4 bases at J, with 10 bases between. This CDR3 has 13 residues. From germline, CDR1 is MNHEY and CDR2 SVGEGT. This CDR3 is CASRPLAYNEQFF. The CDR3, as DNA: TGTGCCAGCAGGCCTCTAGCGTACAATGAGCAGTTCTTC.

DNA of the CDR3: TGTGCCAGCAGTTTTGTTAGAGAGAATCAGCCCCAGCATTTT. Translating gives CASSFVRENQPQHF. The chain uses TRBV6-5 and TRBJ1-5, with D hard to call. Germline V gene data show CDR1 as MNHEY and CDR2 as SVGAGI. The germline V and J ends were trimmed by 4 bases and 4 bases, with 11 bases remaining between them. The CDR3 runs 14 residues.

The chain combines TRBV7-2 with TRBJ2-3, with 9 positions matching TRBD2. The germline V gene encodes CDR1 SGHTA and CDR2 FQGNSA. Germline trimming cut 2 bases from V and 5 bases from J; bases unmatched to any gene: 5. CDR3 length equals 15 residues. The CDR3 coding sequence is TGTGCCAGCAGCTTAAAGGCGGGGGGGATAGATACGCAGTATTTT. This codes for CASSLKAGGIDTQYF.

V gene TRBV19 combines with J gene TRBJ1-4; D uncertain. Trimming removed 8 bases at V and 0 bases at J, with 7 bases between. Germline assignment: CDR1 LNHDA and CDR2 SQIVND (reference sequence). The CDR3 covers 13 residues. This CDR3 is CASRYTTNEKLFF. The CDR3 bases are TGTGCCAGTCGGTATACAACTAATGAAAAACTGTTTTTT.

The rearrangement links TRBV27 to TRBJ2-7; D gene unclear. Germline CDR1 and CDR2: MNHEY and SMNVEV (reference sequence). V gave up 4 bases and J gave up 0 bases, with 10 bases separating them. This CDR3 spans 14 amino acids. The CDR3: CASSSVLLSYEQYF. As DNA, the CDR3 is TGTGCCAGCAGTTCGGTCCTCCTCTCCTACGAGCAGTACTTC.

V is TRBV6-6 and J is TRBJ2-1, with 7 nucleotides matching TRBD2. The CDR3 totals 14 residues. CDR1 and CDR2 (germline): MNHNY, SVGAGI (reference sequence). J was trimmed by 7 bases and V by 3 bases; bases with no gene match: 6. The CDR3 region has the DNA TGTGCCAGCAGTTATTCTGGGACTAAGAATGAGCAGTTCTTC. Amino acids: CASSYSGTKNEQFF.